This TCR beta chain was sequenced for a study of prognosis after radiotherapy for stage I lung cancer (dated by TCRdb to the early 2020s). Some background on the complete study: About 20 stage I NSCLC patients were enrolled in Nanjing, China, between early 2018 and January 2019. Of the enrolled patients, around 15 had newly diagnosed primary stage I lung tumors, while a few had oligometastatic NSCLC following surgical resection of the primary tumor. All patients were considered medically inoperable, owing to comorbidities in roughly 11 and refusal of surgery in over 5. Ages in the cohort of more than 10 men and 6 women ranged from roughly 53 to 84 years, with a median of 74. Tumor histology was squamous cell carcinoma in several patients and adenocarcinoma in about a dozen. SBRT was delivered in 3 to 5 fractions with a biologically effective dose of at least 100 Gy, and image-guided IMRT or VMAT was used for delivery. In every patient, SBRT was given without any concurrent therapy. After SBRT, distant metastases developed in four of the 19 patients at a median of 7 months, while the remaining 15 patients had no significant progression. Peripheral blood TCR beta repertoires were profiled in stage I NSCLC patients before and after stereotactic body radiotherapy, and the study then linked these repertoires to distant failure. The study sequenced 38 blood samples from some 19 patients, one before and one after SBRT per patient. Points the paper makes about the study in general: Differences in TRBV and TRBJ usage frequencies by metastasis status were reportedly observed in two V genes at baseline and in 10 or so V and two J genes after SBRT. Tumor specificity of expanded TCR clones was not determined. No adjustment for multiple comparisons was applied to any of the reported P values. After SBRT, the number of unique TCR clones decreased (median around 10,000 before versus several thousand after; Wilcoxon paired P=0.011). The small cohort and short follow-up limited the study, so independent validation of the findings is needed. Post-SBRT Shannon entropy and its change from baseline were lower in patients who developed distant metastases; baseline Shannon entropy was not associated with metastases.

A history of other malignancies or of prior chemotherapy or radiotherapy was absent in all patients, and node-negative disease was shown on CT and PET/CT in all patients. Around 6 milliliters of peripheral venous blood were drawn into EDTA tubes at each of two time points. PBMCs were isolated by Ficoll-Paque Plus density-gradient centrifugation. Right after collection, samples were kept at -80 degrees C until analysis. CDR3 length: 14 amino acids, cysteine to phenylalanine. Solely the CDR3 DNA is kept, with 42 bases framed from the first base. From a lookup of the germline V gene (reference sequence), CDR1 and CDR2 are LNHDA and SQIVND. Unmatched junction bases come to 5, with V trimmed by 5 bases and J by 7 bases. The TCR beta CDR3 region was amplified from genomic DNA by two rounds of multiplex PCR. In the first PCR round, primers specific to each TRBV and TRBJ gene were used, and the primer sequences were filed in Chinese patent CN105087789A. Universal primers were used in the second round of PCR. The Roche High Pure PCR Template Preparation Kit was used to extract genomic DNA from frozen PBMCs. Paired-end sequencing with 151 bp reads was performed on the libraries using an Illumina HiSeq 3000. The original methods were these. CutAdapt was used to discard raw reads that did not contain the multiplex PCR primer sequences. High-quality paired reads were merged into contigs with PEAR. By aligning each contig to reference sequences, MiXCR assigned the TRB V, D and J gene segments to that contig. To remove sequencing errors, CDR3 sequences were clustered according to base quality and sequence similarity. Shannon entropy, normalized by the natural log of the productive TCR sequence number, served as the measure of diversity. To get clonality, Shannon entropy was divided by the natural log of the number of unique clonotypes, and that result was subtracted from one. The Youden index of ROC curves was used to select progression-free survival cut-offs for repertoire metrics, and analyses were performed in R 3.5.3. TCRdb trimmed the raw reads at Q25, called clones with MiXCR and kept productive beta chains. Rows are combined by CDR3 protein, so each entry shows the most common genes and DNA. The authors' filters were not applied to this entry. The sample table holds tens of thousands of distinct CDR3 sequences, of which 46% were seen once. The top ten constitute about 15% of the sample.

This clonotype was seen repeatedly, ten times or more. The antigen it binds to is not known. Base qualities were left out, and no much larger clone turns up one base away. Here the sequenced sample was PBMCs, taken before or after stereotactic body radiation therapy (not recorded which). This chain joins TRBV19 to TRBJ1-6, with 7 junctional bases fitting TRBD1. This sequence was found in a donor aged 50 or older with non-small cell lung cancer. The nucleotides read TGTGCCAGTAGTGTACAGGGGCTGAATTCACCCCTCCACTTT. Protein translation: CASSVQGLNSPLHF.